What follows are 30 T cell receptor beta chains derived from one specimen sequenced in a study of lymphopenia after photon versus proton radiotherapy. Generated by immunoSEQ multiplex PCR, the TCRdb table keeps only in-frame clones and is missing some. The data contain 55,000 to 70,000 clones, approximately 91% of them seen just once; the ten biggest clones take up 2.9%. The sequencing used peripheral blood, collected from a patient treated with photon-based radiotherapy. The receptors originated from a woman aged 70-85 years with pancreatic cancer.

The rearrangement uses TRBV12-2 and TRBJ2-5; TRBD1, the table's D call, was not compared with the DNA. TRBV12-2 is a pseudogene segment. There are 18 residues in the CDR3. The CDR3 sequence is CASRLGTIPGQSQETQYF. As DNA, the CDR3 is TGTGCAAGTCGCTTAGGGACCATACCGGGACAGTCTCAAGAGACCCAGTACTTC.

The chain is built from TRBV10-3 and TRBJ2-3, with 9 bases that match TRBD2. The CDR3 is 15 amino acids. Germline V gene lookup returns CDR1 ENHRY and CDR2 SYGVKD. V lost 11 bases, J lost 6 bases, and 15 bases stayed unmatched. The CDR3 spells CAVAPFSGSYDTQYF. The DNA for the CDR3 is TGTGCCGTAGCCCCTTTTAGCGGGAGTTACGATACGCAGTATTTT.

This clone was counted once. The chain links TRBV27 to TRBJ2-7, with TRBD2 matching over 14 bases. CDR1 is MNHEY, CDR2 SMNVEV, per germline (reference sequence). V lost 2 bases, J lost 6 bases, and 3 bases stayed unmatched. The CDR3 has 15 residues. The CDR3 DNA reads TGTGCCAGCAGTTTAGGGACTAGCGGGAGCGGCGAGCAGTACTTC. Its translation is CASSLGTSGSGEQYF.

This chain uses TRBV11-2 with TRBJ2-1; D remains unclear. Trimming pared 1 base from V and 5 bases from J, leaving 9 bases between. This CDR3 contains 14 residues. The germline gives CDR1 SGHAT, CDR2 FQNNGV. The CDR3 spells CASSLAFGDNEQFF. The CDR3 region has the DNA TGTGCCAGCAGCTTAGCTTTTGGCGACAATGAGCAGTTCTTC.

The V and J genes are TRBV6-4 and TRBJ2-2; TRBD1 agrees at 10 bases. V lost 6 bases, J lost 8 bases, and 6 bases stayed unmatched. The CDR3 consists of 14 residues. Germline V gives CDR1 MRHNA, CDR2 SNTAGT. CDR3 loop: CASRPGTGAGELFF. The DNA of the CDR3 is TGTGCCAGCAGACCCGGGACAGGGGCTGGGGAGCTGTTTTTT.

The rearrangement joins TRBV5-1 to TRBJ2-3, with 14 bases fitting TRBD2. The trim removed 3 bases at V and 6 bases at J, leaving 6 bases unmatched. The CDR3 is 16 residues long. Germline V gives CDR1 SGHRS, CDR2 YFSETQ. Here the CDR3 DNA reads TGCGCCAGCAGCTCGGGACTAGCGGGAGACGGGGATACGCAGTATTTT. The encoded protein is CASSSGLAGDGDTQYF.

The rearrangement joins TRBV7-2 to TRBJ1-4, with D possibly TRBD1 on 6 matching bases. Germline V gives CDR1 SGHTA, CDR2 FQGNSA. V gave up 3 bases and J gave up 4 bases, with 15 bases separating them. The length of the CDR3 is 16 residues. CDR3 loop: CASSFQQGRGNEKLFF. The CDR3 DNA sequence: TGTGCCAGCAGCTTTCAACAGGGACGGGGTAATGAAAAACTGTTTTTT.

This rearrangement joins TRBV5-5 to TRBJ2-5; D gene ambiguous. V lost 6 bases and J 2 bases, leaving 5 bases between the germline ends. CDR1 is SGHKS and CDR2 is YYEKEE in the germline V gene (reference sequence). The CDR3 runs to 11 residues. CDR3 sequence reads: CASNVQETQYF. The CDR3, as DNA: TGTGCCAGCAACGTTCAAGAGACCCAGTACTTC.

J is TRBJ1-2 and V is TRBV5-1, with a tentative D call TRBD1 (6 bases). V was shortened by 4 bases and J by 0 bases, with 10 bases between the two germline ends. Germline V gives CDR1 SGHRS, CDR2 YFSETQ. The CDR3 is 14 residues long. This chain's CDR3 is CASSQGGANYGYTF. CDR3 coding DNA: TGCGCCAGCAGCCAAGGGGGGGCTAACTATGGCTACACCTTC.

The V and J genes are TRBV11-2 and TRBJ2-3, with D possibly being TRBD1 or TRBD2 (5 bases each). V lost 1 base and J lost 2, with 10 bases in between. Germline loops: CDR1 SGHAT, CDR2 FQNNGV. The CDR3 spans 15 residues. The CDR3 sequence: CASSLVGAPTDTQYF. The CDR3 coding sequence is TGTGCCAGCAGCTTAGTCGGGGCCCCCACAGATACGCAGTATTTT.

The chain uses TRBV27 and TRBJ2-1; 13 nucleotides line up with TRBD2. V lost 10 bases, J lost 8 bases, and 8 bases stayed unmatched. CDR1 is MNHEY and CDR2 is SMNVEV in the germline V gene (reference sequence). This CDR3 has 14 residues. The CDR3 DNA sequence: TGTGCCACCCAAGGACTAGCGGGAGTCCATGAGCAGTTCTTC. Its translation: CATQGLAGVHEQFF.

This CDR3 is CASSYSWPTGELFF. The CDR3, as DNA: TGTGCCAGCAGTTACTCGTGGCCTACCGGGGAGCTGTTTTTT. This chain connects TRBV6-5 to TRBJ2-2, with no clear D. The CDR3 loop spans 14 amino acids. The germline gives CDR1 MNHEY, CDR2 SVGAGI. Trimming left V 0 bases short and J 5 bases short, with 7 bases between.

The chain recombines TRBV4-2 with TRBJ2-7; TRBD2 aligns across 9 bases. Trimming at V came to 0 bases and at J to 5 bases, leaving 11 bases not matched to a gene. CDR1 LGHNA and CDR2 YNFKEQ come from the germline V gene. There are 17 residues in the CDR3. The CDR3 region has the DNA TGTGCCAGCAGCCAAGACACTAGCGGGTCCCGATTTGACGAGCAGTACTTC. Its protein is CASSQDTSGSRFDEQYF.

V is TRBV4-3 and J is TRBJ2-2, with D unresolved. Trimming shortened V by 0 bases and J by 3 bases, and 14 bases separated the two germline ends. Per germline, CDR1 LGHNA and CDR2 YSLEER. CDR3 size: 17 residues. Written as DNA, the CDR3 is TGCGCCAGCAGCCAAGATCGGACGACAAGATACACCGGGGAGCTGTTTTTT. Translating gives CASSQDRTTRYTGELFF.

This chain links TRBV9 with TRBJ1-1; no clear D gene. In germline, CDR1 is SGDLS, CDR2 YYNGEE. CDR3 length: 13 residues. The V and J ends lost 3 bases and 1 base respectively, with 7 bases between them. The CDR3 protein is CASSARQNTEAFF. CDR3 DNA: TGTGCCAGCAGCGCCCGACAGAACACTGAAGCTTTCTTT.

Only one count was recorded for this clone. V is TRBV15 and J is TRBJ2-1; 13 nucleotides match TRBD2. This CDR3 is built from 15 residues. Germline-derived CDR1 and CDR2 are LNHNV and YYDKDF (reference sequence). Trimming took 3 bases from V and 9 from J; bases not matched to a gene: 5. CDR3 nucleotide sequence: TGTGCCACCAGCAGTAGACTAGCGGGAGGTACTGAGCAGTTCTTC. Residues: CATSSRLAGGTEQFF.

CDR3 nucleotides: TGTGCCAGCAGCGTAGGGACTAGCGGGAGGGCCGGGGTGACCCAGTACTTC. As protein: CASSVGTSGRAGVTQYF. The rearrangement links TRBV9 to TRBJ2-5, with TRBD2 identical over 15 bases. Trimming took 0 bases from V and 7 from J; bases not matched to a gene: 7. The CDR3 is made up of 17 amino acids. Per the germline V gene, CDR1 is SGDLS and CDR2 is YYNGEE.

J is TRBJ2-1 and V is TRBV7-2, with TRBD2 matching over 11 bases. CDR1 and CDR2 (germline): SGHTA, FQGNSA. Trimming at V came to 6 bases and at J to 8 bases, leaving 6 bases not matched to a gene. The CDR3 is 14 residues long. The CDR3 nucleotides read TGTGCCAGCAGTAGAGTAGCGGGAGGGGATGAGCAGTTCTTC. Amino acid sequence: CASSRVAGGDEQFF.

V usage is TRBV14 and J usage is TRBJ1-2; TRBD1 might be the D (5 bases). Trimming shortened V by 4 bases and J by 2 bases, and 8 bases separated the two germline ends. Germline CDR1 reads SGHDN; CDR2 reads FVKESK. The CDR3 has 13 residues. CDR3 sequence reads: CASSPEGNYGYTF. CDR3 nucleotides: TGTGCCAGCAGCCCCGAGGGGAACTATGGCTACACCTTC. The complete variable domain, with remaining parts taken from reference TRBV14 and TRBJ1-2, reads EAGVTQFPSHSVIEKGQTVTLRCDPISGHDNLYWYRRVMGKEIKFLLHFVKESKQDESGMPNNRFLAERTGGTYSTLKVQPAELEDSGVYFCASSPEGNYGYTFGSGTRLTVV.

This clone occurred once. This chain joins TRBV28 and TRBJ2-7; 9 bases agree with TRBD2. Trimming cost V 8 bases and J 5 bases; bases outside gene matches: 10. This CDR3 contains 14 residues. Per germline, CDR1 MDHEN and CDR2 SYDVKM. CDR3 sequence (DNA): TGTGCCAGCGAAAGGGCGGGAGGGCCCCACGAGCAGTACTTC. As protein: CASERAGGPHEQYF.

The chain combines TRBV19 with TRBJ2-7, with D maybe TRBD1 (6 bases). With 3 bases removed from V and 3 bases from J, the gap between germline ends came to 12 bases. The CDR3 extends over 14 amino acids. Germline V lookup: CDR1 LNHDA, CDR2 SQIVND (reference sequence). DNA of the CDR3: TGTGCCAGTAGTATGGGGACAATTCTCTACGAGCAGTACTTC. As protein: CASSMGTILYEQYF.

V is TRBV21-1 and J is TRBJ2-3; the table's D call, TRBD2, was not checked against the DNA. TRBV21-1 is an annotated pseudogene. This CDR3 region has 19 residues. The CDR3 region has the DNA TGTGCCAGCAGCAAAGTGCCCCCGGGTAACCCTACTCCCACAGATACGCAGTATTTT. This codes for CASSKVPPGNPTPTDTQYF.

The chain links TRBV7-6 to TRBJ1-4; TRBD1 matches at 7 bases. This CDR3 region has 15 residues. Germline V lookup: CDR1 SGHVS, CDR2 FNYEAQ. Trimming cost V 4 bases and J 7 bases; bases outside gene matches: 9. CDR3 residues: CASSSWQGEGEKLFF. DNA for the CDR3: TGTGCCAGCAGCTCCTGGCAGGGGGAAGGTGAAAAACTGTTTTTT.

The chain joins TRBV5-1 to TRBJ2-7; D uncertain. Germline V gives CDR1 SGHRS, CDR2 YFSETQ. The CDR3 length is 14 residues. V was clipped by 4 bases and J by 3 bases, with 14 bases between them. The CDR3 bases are TGCGCCAGCAGCACTCCGGACGTGGGCTACGAGCAGTACTTC. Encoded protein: CASSTPDVGYEQYF.

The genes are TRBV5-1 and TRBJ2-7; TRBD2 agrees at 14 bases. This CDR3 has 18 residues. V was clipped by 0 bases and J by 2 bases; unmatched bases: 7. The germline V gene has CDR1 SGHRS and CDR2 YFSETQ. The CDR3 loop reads CASSLEGQGLAGAYEQYF. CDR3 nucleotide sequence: TGCGCCAGCAGCTTGGAGGGACAGGGACTAGCGGGGGCCTACGAGCAGTACTTC.

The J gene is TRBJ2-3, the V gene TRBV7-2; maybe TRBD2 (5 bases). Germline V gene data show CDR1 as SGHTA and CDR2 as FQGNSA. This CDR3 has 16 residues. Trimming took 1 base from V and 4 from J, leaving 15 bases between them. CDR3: CASSLVGSSIADTQYF. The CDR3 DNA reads TGTGCCAGCAGCTTAGTTGGGAGTAGTATCGCAGATACGCAGTATTTT.

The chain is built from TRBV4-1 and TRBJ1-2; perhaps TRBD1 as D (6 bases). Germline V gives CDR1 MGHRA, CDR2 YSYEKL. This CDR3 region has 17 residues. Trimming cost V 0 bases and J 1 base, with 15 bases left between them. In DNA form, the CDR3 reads TGCGCCAGCAGCCAAGACTCACAGGGCTTCGGTAACTATGGCTACACCTTC. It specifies CASSQDSQGFGNYGYTF.

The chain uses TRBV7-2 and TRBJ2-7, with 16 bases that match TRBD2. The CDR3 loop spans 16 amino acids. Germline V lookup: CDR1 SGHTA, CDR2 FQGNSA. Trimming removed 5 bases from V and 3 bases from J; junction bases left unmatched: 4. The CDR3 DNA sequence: TGTGCCAGCAGCACGGGACTAGCGGGAGGGAACTACGAGCAGTACTTC. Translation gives CASSTGLAGGNYEQYF.

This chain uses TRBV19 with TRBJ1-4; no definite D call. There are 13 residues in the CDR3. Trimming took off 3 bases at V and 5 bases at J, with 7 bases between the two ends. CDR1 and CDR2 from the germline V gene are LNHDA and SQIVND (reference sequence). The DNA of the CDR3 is TGTGCCAGTAGTATCGCGAAGAATGAAAAACTGTTTTTT. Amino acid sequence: CASSIAKNEKLFF.

The CDR3 sequence is CASRTIRESADTQYF. In DNA form, the CDR3 reads TGTGCCAGCAGGACGATCCGGGAGTCCGCAGATACGCAGTATTTT. The V gene is TRBV11-2, the J gene TRBJ2-3; D might be TRBD2 (6 bases). Trimming cost V 6 bases and J 4 bases, with 17 bases left between them. CDR1 and CDR2 from the germline V gene are SGHAT and FQNNGV. The CDR3 is 15 residues long.